The 26 T cell receptor beta chains below all came from one sample that was sequenced in a study of regulatory T cells in long-lasting Graves disease (dated by TCRdb to the early 2020s). Receptor amplification or capture employed multiplex PCR. Reads for this sample came from an Illumina HiSeq 4000. iRepertoire HTBI primers and Arm-PCR amplification of CDR3 regions were used to construct TCR beta libraries. The raw public reads went through TCRdb reprocessing: fastp at Q25, MiXCR clone calling, in-frame beta chains kept. For every CDR3 protein sequence, its rows merge into one entry that carries the most common genes and DNA. The sample table contains some 200,000 distinct CDR3 sequences; only one count was recorded for approximately 18% of them. The top ten hold approximately 12% of the sample. The time point label, read with the paper, signifies: newly diagnosed GD, antithyroid drugs for less than 3 months. For both TCR sequencing and RNA sequencing, RNA was extracted from PBMCs in TRIzol.

The data were also submitted as part of a second study, on T cells in Graves' hyperthyroidism and ophthalmopathy.

The sequenced sample was peripheral blood mononuclear cells (PBMCs), obtained at new diagnosis, from a patient treated with antithyroid drugs. The receptors shown here come from a woman in her 30s with Graves disease. Donor details come from another sample of the same person, matched by shared clones.

The genes are TRBV28 and TRBJ2-3; 8 bases match TRBD1. This CDR3 comprises 14 residues. The trim removed 6 bases at V and 1 base at J, leaving 3 bases unmatched. The germline V gene has CDR1 MDHEN and CDR2 SYDVKM. The CDR3 DNA reads TGTGCCAGCAGATTGGGACAGGGCACAGATACGCAGTATTTT. This gives the protein CASRLGQGTDTQYF.

The V and J genes are TRBV11-2 and TRBJ1-1; the D gene is possibly TRBD1 (6 bases). Germline-derived CDR1 and CDR2 are SGHAT and FQNNGV. The V and J ends lost 3 bases and 4 bases respectively, with 12 bases between them. The CDR3 runs 14 residues. CDR3 coding DNA: TGTGCCAGCAGCTTTAAGGGGGTGATCACTGAAGCTTTCTTT. Translation gives CASSFKGVITEAFF.

This clonotype came up many times. The chain combines TRBV27 with TRBJ1-3; 7 bases map to TRBD1. Germline CDR1 reads MNHEY; CDR2 reads SMNVEV (reference sequence). The CDR3 consists of 16 residues. Trimming removed 8 bases from V and 0 bases from J; junction bases left unmatched: 10. CDR3 DNA: TGTGCCAGCGGAATGCGACAGGGCTACTCTGGAAACACCATATATTTT. It encodes CASGMRQGYSGNTIYF.

On this clonotype itself: A read error likely explains this, since a far larger clone differs by one base. This chain uses TRBV2 with TRBJ2-6; D may correspond to TRBD1 or TRBD2 (5 bases each). This CDR3 contains 17 residues. The germline V gene encodes CDR1 SNHLY and CDR2 FYNNEI. In nucleotides, the CDR3 is TGTGCCAGCAGCCCCGGGACGGCTTTCTCTGGGGCCAACGTCCTGAGTTTC. Protein: CASSPGTAFSGANVLSF.

This clonotype was found many times. The chain is built from TRBV3-1 and TRBJ1-1, with a weak D call TRBD1 (5 bases). V lost 4 bases, J lost 3 bases, and 15 bases lay in between. Germline V gene data show CDR1 as LGHDT and CDR2 as YNNKEL (reference sequence). The CDR3 has 15 residues. The CDR3 protein is CASSPRGMGDTEAFF. In nucleotides, the CDR3 is TGTGCCAGCAGCCCCCGCGGTATGGGGGACACTGAAGCTTTCTTT. Complete variable domain (other parts from reference TRBV3-1 and TRBJ1-1): DTAVSQTPKYLVTQMGNDKSIKCEQNLGHDTMYWYKQDSKKFLKIMFSYNNKELIINETVPNRFSPKSPDKAHLNLHINSLELGDSAVYFCASSPRGMGDTEAFFGQGTRLTVV.

In the case of this clonotype: A far larger clone is one nucleotide away, so this likely arose from a read error. The rearrangement links TRBV6-1 to TRBJ2-7; perhaps TRBD1 as D (5 bases). V was pared by 5 bases and J by 4 bases, with 15 bases between. Per germline, CDR1 MNHNS and CDR2 SASEGT. The CDR3 is 14 residues long. CDR3 bases: TGTGCCAGCAGTCTAGGGCAGGGCCGTTACGAGCAGTACTTC. This gives the protein CASSLGQGRYEQYF.

V gene TRBV7-9 combines with J gene TRBJ2-1; 10 bases match TRBD2. Germline V gene lookup returns CDR1 SEHNR and CDR2 FQNEAQ (reference sequence). The CDR3 covers 16 residues. V shed 3 bases, J shed 2 bases, and the junction held 4 bases outside the gene matches. The CDR3 DNA sequence: TGTGCCAGCAGCTTCCCTAGCGGGAGTACCTACAATGAGCAGTTCTTC. Its translation is CASSFPSGSTYNEQFF.

This clonotype was seen ten or more times. The chain employs TRBV19 and TRBJ2-7; D not resolved. In germline, CDR1 is LNHDA, CDR2 SQIVND (reference sequence). Trimming cost V 5 bases and J 4 bases, with 12 bases left between them. This CDR3 has 13 amino acids. The CDR3 DNA sequence: TGTGCCAGTAGTCCGTTCGGGTCTTACGAGCAGTACTTC. It yields the protein CASSPFGSYEQYF.

The chain is built from TRBV24-1 and TRBJ1-5; D call uncertain. From germline, CDR1 is KGHDR and CDR2 SFDVKD. This CDR3 contains 12 residues. Trimming left V 3 bases short and J 3 bases short, with 2 bases between. This CDR3 is CATSDINQPQHF. DNA of the CDR3: TGTGCCACCAGTGATATCAATCAGCCCCAGCATTTT.

This clonotype was picked up many times. The chain carries TRBV20-1 and TRBJ2-5, with 7 positions matching TRBD2. The CDR3 covers 14 residues. Germline V gene sequence: CDR1 DFQATT, CDR2 SNEGSKA (reference sequence). V shed 0 bases, J shed 4 bases, and the junction held 5 bases outside the gene matches. CDR3 coding DNA: TGCAGTGCTAGAGATGCGGGGGAACGAGAGACCCAGTACTTC. It yields the protein CSARDAGERETQYF.

This clonotype was recorded at least ten times. V is TRBV5-4 and J is TRBJ2-7; TRBD1 aligns across 9 bases. Germline CDR1 reads SGHNT; CDR2 reads YYREEE (reference sequence). Trimming took 1 base from V and 6 from J; bases not matched to a gene: 5. The length of the CDR3 is 14 residues. The CDR3 sequence is CASSLPGQGREQYF. The CDR3 DNA is TGTGCCAGCAGCTTGCCGGGACAGGGTCGCGAGCAGTACTTC.

As regards this clonotype: An end of the junction does not agree with germline; a read error may underlie this. This chain joins TRBV11-3 and TRBJ2-3; either TRBD1 or TRBD2 may fit D (6 bases each). From germline, CDR1 is SGHNT and CDR2 YENEEA. The CDR3 is 15 residues long. CDR3 nucleotide sequence: TGTGCCAGCAGCTCTCGGGGGCCAGGCACAGATACGCGGTATTTT. Translating gives CASSSRGPGTDTRYF. Drawing the rest from reference TRBV11-3 and TRBJ2-3, the complete variable domain is EAGVVQSPRYKIIEKKQPVAFWCNPISGHNTLYWYLQNLGQGPELLIRYENEEAVDDSQLPKDRFSAERLKGVDSTLKIQPAELGDSAVYLCASSSRGPGTDTRYFGPGTRLTVL.

This clonotype has more than one count but fewer than ten. One junction end does not reproduce the germline sequence, and a read error may be involved. CDR3 in DNA: TGTGCCAGCAGCGTTGGTGAGGGAACCATTACTGAAGCTTTCTTT. This gives the protein CASSVGEGTITEAFF. The V gene is TRBV5-1, the J gene TRBJ1-1; D is unresolved. Germline values: CDR1 SGHRS, CDR2 YFSETQ. The CDR3 runs 15 residues.

Remarks on this clonotype: A clone one base away is much larger, so this may be a read error. The genes are TRBV5-5 and TRBJ2-3; maybe TRBD2 (6 bases). Germline CDR1 reads SGHKS; CDR2 reads YYEKEE (reference sequence). The CDR3 has 15 residues. Here the CDR3 DNA reads TGTGCCAGCAGCTTGGGGCCAGCGGGCACAGATTCGCAGTATTTT. Protein sequence: CASSLGPAGTDSQYF.

This clonotype was detected many times. The rearrangement uses TRBV6-2 or TRBV6-3 and TRBJ2-7, with 7 bases lining up with TRBD1. The CDR3 has 15 residues. Germline CDR1 and CDR2: MNHEY and SVGEGT. Germline trimming cut 6 bases from V and 0 bases from J; bases unmatched to any gene: 8. The CDR3 nucleotides read TGTGCCAGCAGCCCACCCGGACAGGCCTCCTACGAGCAGTACTTC. Translating gives CASSPPGQASYEQYF.

This clonotype occurred many times. CDR3 loop: CASSLTGGLFGELFF. In DNA form, the CDR3 reads TGTGCCAGCAGCTTAACTGGTGGGCTCTTCGGGGAGCTGTTTTTT. This chain connects TRBV7-3 to TRBJ2-2; D not certain. The CDR3 has 15 amino acids. The V gene lost 0 bases and the J gene lost 7 bases, with 12 bases spanning the gap. In germline, CDR1 is SGHTA, CDR2 FQGTGA.

Concerning this clonotype: Since a much larger clone is just one base distant, this may be a read error. The chain has TRBV6-2 or TRBV6-3 and TRBJ1-3; D not resolved. The germline CDR1 and CDR2 sequences are MNHEY and SVGEGT. The CDR3 loop spans 15 amino acids. CDR3 bases: TGTACCAGCAGACCCGACCGATCATCTGGAAACACCATATATTTT. Its translation: CTSRPDRSSGNTIYF.

This clonotype has a count of ten or more. The genes are TRBV3-1 and TRBJ2-5; D perhaps matches TRBD2 (6 bases). The V and J ends lost 8 bases and 5 bases respectively, with 15 bases between them. The CDR3 runs 13 residues. Germline CDR1 reads LGHDT; CDR2 reads YNNKEL (reference sequence). The chain's CDR3 is CASRPSGSETQYF. In DNA form, the CDR3 reads TGTGCCAGCCGGCCTTCCGGGAGCGAGACCCAGTACTTC.

The chain has TRBV2 and TRBJ2-3, with D perhaps matching TRBD2 (5 bases). Germline V lookup: CDR1 SNHLY, CDR2 FYNNEI. This CDR3 region has 15 residues. V shed 3 bases and J shed 4 bases, with 14 bases lying between them. DNA of the CDR3: TGTGCCAGCAGTGATGGACTCTCGGAGGCAGATACGCAGTATTTT. Residues: CASSDGLSEADTQYF.

The chain couples TRBV9 to TRBJ2-2; 7 nucleotides align to TRBD2. This CDR3 is built from 16 residues. In germline, CDR1 is SGDLS, CDR2 YYNGEE. V lost 0 bases to trimming and J lost 1 base; unmatched junction nucleotides: 3. CDR3 bases: TGTGCCAGCAGCGTAGAGGCTAGCGGGAACACCGGGGAGCTGTTTTTT. This codes for CASSVEASGNTGELFF. The full variable domain, with the rest looked up from reference TRBV9 and TRBJ2-2, is DSGVTQTPKHLITATGQRVTLRCSPRSGDLSVYWYQQSLDQGLQFLIQYYNGEERAKGNILERFSAQQFPDLHSELNLSSLELGDSALYFCASSVEASGNTGELFFGEGSRLTVL.

With respect to this clonotype: It differs at one base from a far larger clone, so likely a read error. The rearrangement uses TRBV10-3 and TRBJ2-7, with D possibly matching TRBD1 (5 bases). CDR1 and CDR2 (germline): ENHRY, SYGVKD. This CDR3 contains 15 residues. Trimming took 5 bases from V and 6 from J, leaving 20 bases between them. CDR3 in DNA: TGTGCCATCAGTCATAAGGGGTTTTTGGTTGGCGAGCAGTACTTC. Translated: CAISHKGFLVGEQYF.

Many counts were recorded for this clonotype. The rearrangement uses TRBV12-3 or TRBV12-4 and TRBJ1-2; D is ambiguous. V lost 7 bases, J lost 8 bases, and 17 bases lay in between. There are 13 residues in the CDR3. The CDR3 reads CASTLGRPIGYTF. The DNA of the CDR3 is TGTGCCAGCACCCTTGGAAGGCCAATAGGCTACACCTTC.

This clonotype was picked up many times. This chain uses TRBV6-1 with TRBJ1-3; D not certain. V was shortened by 5 bases and J by 1 base, with 6 bases between the two germline ends. Germline CDR1 and CDR2: MNHNS and SASEGT. This CDR3 has 13 amino acids. The CDR3 sequence: CASSTGSGNTIYF. The CDR3 region has the DNA TGTGCCAGCAGTACGGGGTCTGGAAACACCATATATTTT.

This clonotype occurred a few times. The chain carries TRBV19 and TRBJ1-4; possible D gene TRBD1, 5 bases. CDR1 and CDR2 (germline): LNHDA, SQIVND (reference sequence). The CDR3 totals 18 residues. Trimming took 9 bases from V and 0 from J, leaving 23 bases between them. CDR3 loop: CASSTSGTPLATNEKLFF. The DNA for the CDR3 is TGTGCCAGCTCAACCTCAGGGACGCCGCTCGCAACTAATGAAAAACTGTTTTTT.

This clonotype was seen many times. CDR3: CASSLSQGLGEETQYF. The CDR3 nucleotides are TGTGCCAGCAGCTTAAGTCAGGGGCTTGGGGAGGAGACCCAGTACTTC. This chain uses TRBV7-2 with TRBJ2-5; the D gene is possibly TRBD1 (6 bases). V was cut by 2 bases and J by 5 bases, with 18 bases left in between. CDR1 is SGHTA, CDR2 FQGNSA, per germline. This CDR3 contains 16 residues.

This clonotype appeared many times. The chain has TRBV5-6 and TRBJ1-5; tentatively, D is TRBD1 (5 bases). Germline V gives CDR1 SGHDT, CDR2 YYEEEE. The CDR3 covers 17 residues. V shed 0 bases and J shed 5 bases, with 18 bases lying between them. CDR3 coding DNA: TGTGCCAGCAGCTTGGATGCGGGAGGGGAGTTTGATCAGCCCCAGCATTTT. It specifies CASSLDAGGEFDQPQHF. Full variable domain (remainder filled in from reference TRBV5-6 and TRBJ1-5): DAGVTQSPTHLIKTRGQQVTLRCSPKSGHDTVSWYQQALGQGPQFIFQYYEEEERQRGNFPDRFSGHQFPNYSSELNVNALLLGDSALYLCASSLDAGGEFDQPQHFGDGTRLSIL.